These 27 T cell receptor beta chains originate from one sample sequenced in a study of cytomegalovirus exposure and HLA in healthy donors. The PCR had 60 Vbeta and 13 Jbeta primers. The method was immunoSEQ multiplex PCR; TCRdb's version includes in-frame clones alone and lacks a portion of them. In total, the table holds approximately 150,000 clones. Sequencing was done on a sample of PBMCs. The receptor source for this set is a male donor in good health and CMV-seronegative.

The chain's CDR3 is CASSPGLTNTGELFF. CDR3 DNA sequence: TGTGCCAGCAGCCCGGGACTTACGAACACCGGGGAGCTGTTTTTT. The chain links TRBV27 to TRBJ2-2, with a tentative D call TRBD2 (6 bases). The CDR3 length is 15 residues. V lost 6 bases and J lost 0, with 11 bases in between. From germline, CDR1 is MNHEY and CDR2 SMNVEV (reference sequence).

The CDR3 DNA is TGTGCCAGCAAGAGACAGGGCCAACCCGGGGAGCTGTTTTTT. It yields the protein CASKRQGQPGELFF. This sequence joins TRBV27 and TRBJ2-2; TRBD1 matches at 7 bases. The CDR3 is 14 amino acids. Losses at the gene ends were 7 bases for V and 6 bases for J; bases not matched to a gene: 8. CDR1 and CDR2 (germline): MNHEY, SMNVEV (reference sequence).

The rearrangement joins TRBV4-1 to TRBJ2-3; 14 bases are a match to TRBD2. CDR3 size: 17 residues. V shed 1 base and J 6 bases; nucleotides not matched to a gene: 6. Germline V gives CDR1 MGHRA, CDR2 YSYEKL. DNA of the CDR3: TGCGCCAGCAGCCAAGGACTAGCGGGAGGGCCGGAGGATACGCAGTATTTT. Amino acid sequence: CASSQGLAGGPEDTQYF.

V gene TRBV19 combines with J gene TRBJ2-7; possible D gene TRBD1, 6 bases. V lost 9 bases and J 3 bases, leaving 21 bases between the germline ends. CDR1 and CDR2 (germline): LNHDA, SQIVND (reference sequence). This CDR3 has 15 residues. The CDR3 DNA reads TGTGCCAGCTCTATCGCACCCGGGACACACTACGAGCAGTACTTC. Encoded protein: CASSIAPGTHYEQYF.

The V and J genes are TRBV18 and TRBJ2-5; D gene ambiguous. Trimming took off 3 bases at V and 0 bases at J, with 2 bases between the two ends. The CDR3 is 12 residues long. Germline V gene lookup returns CDR1 KGHSH and CDR2 LQKENI. The DNA of the CDR3 is TGTGCCAGCTCACCCAACCAAGAGACCCAGTACTTC. Protein: CASSPNQETQYF.

This chain joins TRBV7-8 and TRBJ1-5, with a possible D match to TRBD1 (5 bases). The CDR3 covers 16 residues. V dropped 2 bases and J dropped 0 bases, with 11 bases sitting between them. Germline V gene data show CDR1 as SGHVS and CDR2 as FQNEAQ. CDR3 sequence (DNA): TGTGCCAGCAGCTTATCAGGGCAGACTAGCAATCAGCCCCAGCATTTT. Amino acid sequence: CASSLSGQTSNQPQHF.

CDR3 bases: TGTGCCAGCAGTCTGGGACAGGGAACCTACAATGAGCAGTTCTTC. Amino acid sequence: CASSLGQGTYNEQFF. This sequence joins TRBV6-5 and TRBJ2-1; 9 bases fit TRBD1. Germline trimming cut 5 bases from V and 2 bases from J; bases unmatched to any gene: 4. Germline CDR1 reads MNHEY; CDR2 reads SVGAGI. This CDR3 spans 15 amino acids.

CDR3 residues: CASSQDRAGGYTF. The CDR3 DNA is TGCGCCAGCAGCCAAGACAGGGCTGGCGGCTACACCTTC. The V and J genes are TRBV4-3 and TRBJ1-2, with TRBD1 as a possible D gene (5 bases). CDR3 size: 13 residues. The V gene lost 0 bases and the J gene lost 8 bases, with 10 bases spanning the gap. Germline V gene lookup returns CDR1 LGHNA and CDR2 YSLEER.

V usage is TRBV11-2 and J usage is TRBJ1-6; weak D call: TRBD1 (5 bases). Germline assignment: CDR1 SGHAT and CDR2 FQNNGV. V was shortened by 4 bases and J by 7 bases, with 14 bases between the two germline ends. The CDR3 totals 15 residues. CDR3 sequence (DNA): TGTGCCAGCAGCTCCTCCGGGACTGGCAATTCACCCCTCCACTTT. As protein: CASSSSGTGNSPLHF.

The chain recombines TRBV6-5 with TRBJ2-7; TRBD2 might be the D (6 bases). Germline assignment: CDR1 MNHEY and CDR2 SVGAGI. V lost 6 bases, J lost 7 bases, and 19 bases lay in between. The CDR3 sequence is 14 residues long. CDR3 DNA sequence: TGTGCCAGCAGCCCACTAGCATCTGTAGCGGAGCAGTACTTC. Translated, it gives CASSPLASVAEQYF.

The J gene is TRBJ2-7, the V gene TRBV20-1; D possibly corresponds to TRBD1 (5 bases). Germline V gene data show CDR1 as DFQATT and CDR2 as SNEGSKA (reference sequence). CDR3 length: 11 amino acids. V was shortened by 6 bases and J by 5 bases, with 11 bases between the two germline ends. The CDR3 is CSAPGLHEQYF. CDR3 sequence (DNA): TGCAGTGCCCCAGGGTTACACGAGCAGTACTTC.

V usage is TRBV6-6 and J usage is TRBJ2-7, with D perhaps matching TRBD2 (6 bases). The CDR3 extends over 13 amino acids. CDR1 and CDR2 (germline): MNHNY, SVGAGI (reference sequence). Trimming shortened V by 6 bases and J by 6 bases, and 15 bases separated the two germline ends. CDR3 in amino acids: CASRSPGDPEQYF. The CDR3 coding sequence is TGTGCCAGCAGATCCCCGGGGGACCCCGAGCAGTACTTC.

The V gene is TRBV10-3, the J gene TRBJ2-7; D not resolved. The CDR3 runs 14 residues. Germline lookup yields CDR1 ENHRY and CDR2 SYGVKD. With 3 bases removed from V and 1 base from J, the gap between germline ends came to 10 bases. The CDR3 spells CAISERHQSYEQYF. The CDR3 DNA reads TGTGCCATCAGTGAAAGACACCAATCCTACGAGCAGTACTTC.

V usage is TRBV27 and J usage is TRBJ2-6; D uncertain. CDR3 length equals 13 residues. Per germline, CDR1 MNHEY and CDR2 SMNVEV (reference sequence). Deletions cut 3 bases from V and 4 bases from J, with 4 bases between. CDR3 in amino acids: CASSFAGANVLTF. The CDR3 DNA sequence: TGTGCCAGCAGTTTTGCGGGGGCCAACGTCCTGACTTTC.

The chain employs TRBV5-1 and TRBJ2-2; D is undetermined. The germline CDR1 and CDR2 sequences are SGHRS and YFSETQ. The CDR3 spans 14 residues. V gave up 0 bases and J gave up 1 base, with 4 bases separating them. The CDR3: CASSLARNTGELFF. The CDR3 DNA is TGCGCCAGCAGCTTGGCCCGGAACACCGGGGAGCTGTTTTTT.

The chain is built from TRBV9 and TRBJ2-5; 7 bases line up with TRBD2. There are 15 residues in the CDR3. Looked up from germline, CDR1 is SGDLS and CDR2 is YYNGEE. V shed 3 bases and J 5 bases; nucleotides not matched to a gene: 10. Here the CDR3 reads CASSGTSLSAETQYF. The CDR3 DNA sequence: TGTGCCAGCAGCGGGACTAGTCTCTCTGCGGAGACCCAGTACTTC.

This rearrangement joins TRBV7-2 to TRBJ2-7; possibly TRBD1 for D (6 bases). The CDR3 has 16 amino acids. V was clipped by 4 bases and J by 2 bases, with 18 bases between them. The germline gives CDR1 SGHTA, CDR2 FQGNSA. CDR3 DNA sequence: TGTGCCAGCAGCTCCCTAACAGGGCGTATTCCCTACGAGCAGTACTTC. Translated: CASSSLTGRIPYEQYF.

The genes are TRBV6-1 and TRBJ1-5, with D unclear. CDR3 length equals 13 residues. V lost 2 bases and J lost 4, with 6 bases in between. Looked up from germline, CDR1 is MNHNS and CDR2 is SASEGT. The CDR3 DNA reads TGTGCCAGCAGTGAAAGTCGGAATCAGCCCCAGCATTTT. This translates into CASSESRNQPQHF.

This chain connects TRBV7-2 to TRBJ2-7; 8 bases match TRBD1. Germline-derived CDR1 and CDR2 are SGHTA and FQGNSA. Trimming removed 1 base from V and 2 bases from J; junction bases left unmatched: 4. This CDR3 spans 15 amino acids. CDR3 region: CASSLGWTGTYEQYF. CDR3 DNA: TGTGCCAGCAGCTTAGGGTGGACAGGGACCTACGAGCAGTACTTC.

The chain uses TRBV28 and TRBJ2-7, with 10 bases lining up with TRBD2. This CDR3 has 18 amino acids. J lost 3 bases, V lost 5 bases, and 16 bases had no gene match. Looked up from germline, CDR1 is MDHEN and CDR2 is SYDVKM. CDR3 loop: CASSPRRSSSGRGYEQYF. The CDR3 DNA is TGTGCCAGCAGTCCCCGTAGAAGTTCCAGCGGGAGGGGCTACGAGCAGTACTTC.

The V call is TRBV27, the J call TRBJ1-5, with D perhaps TRBD1 (6 bases). The CDR3 is made up of 15 amino acids. Trimming pared 2 bases from V and 2 bases from J, leaving 10 bases between. Germline V gene lookup returns CDR1 MNHEY and CDR2 SMNVEV (reference sequence). The chain's CDR3 is CASSLVGAGNQPQHF. The CDR3 region has the DNA TGTGCCAGCAGTTTAGTGGGGGCAGGCAATCAGCCCCAGCATTTT.

The rearrangement joins TRBV28 to TRBJ2-3; TRBD2 aligns across 12 bases. The CDR3 is made up of 14 amino acids. The germline V gene has CDR1 MDHEN and CDR2 SYDVKM. With 6 bases clipped from V and 5 bases from J, the junction kept 3 bases outside the gene matches. The CDR3 sequence: CASRTSGGVDTQYF. The DNA of the CDR3 is TGTGCCAGCAGGACTAGCGGGGGCGTAGATACGCAGTATTTT.

The CDR3 reads CASSSGQGKETQYF. CDR3 coding DNA: TGTGCCAGTAGTTCGGGACAGGGCAAGGAGACCCAGTACTTC. The chain combines TRBV19 with TRBJ2-5; 9 bases agree with TRBD1. The CDR3 contains 14 residues. Per the germline V gene, CDR1 is LNHDA and CDR2 is SQIVND (reference sequence). The J segment lost 5 bases and the V segment lost 5 bases, leaving 6 bases of the junction unmatched.

The chain joins TRBV5-1 to TRBJ2-3; possible D gene TRBD1, 5 bases. The V end lost 2 bases, the J end lost 1 base, and 11 bases lay between the germline ends. From germline, CDR1 is SGHRS and CDR2 YFSETQ. This CDR3 has 15 residues. CDR3 in amino acids: CASSLRGMGTDTQYF. The CDR3 region has the DNA TGCGCCAGCAGCTTAAGGGGAATGGGCACAGATACGCAGTATTTT.

This chain links TRBV18 with TRBJ2-4, with TRBD1 matching 7 bases. The CDR3 is made up of 15 amino acids. Germline-derived CDR1 and CDR2 are KGHSH and LQKENI. V lost 6 bases to trimming and J lost 8 bases; unmatched junction nucleotides: 13. The CDR3 DNA follows: TGTGCCAGCTCCAAAGCCGGGACAGAGAGCGACATTCAGTACTTC. Amino acid sequence: CASSKAGTESDIQYF.

This chain uses TRBV6-6 with TRBJ1-2; possibly TRBD1 for D (5 bases). Germline V CDR1 and CDR2: MNHNY, SVGAGI (reference sequence). The V and J ends lost 7 bases and 4 bases respectively, with 13 bases between them. The CDR3 is made up of 13 amino acids. Written as DNA, the CDR3 is TGTGCCAGCATTAAGGACAAAATCTATGGCTACACCTTC. Amino acids: CASIKDKIYGYTF.

The genes are TRBV7-8 and TRBJ1-2; TRBD1 is a possible D gene (5 bases). Germline lookup yields CDR1 SGHVS and CDR2 FQNEAQ. This CDR3 contains 15 residues. Trimming pared 5 bases from V and 0 bases from J, leaving 13 bases between. CDR3 loop: CASSASRAPNYGYTF. The CDR3 nucleotides are TGTGCCAGCAGCGCCTCCAGGGCGCCTAACTATGGCTACACCTTC. The variable domain in full, with the rest retrieved from reference TRBV7-8 and TRBJ1-2, is GAGVSQSPRYKVAKRGQDVALRCDPISGHVSLFWYQQALGQGPEFLTYFQNEAQLDKSGLPSDRFFAERPEGSVSTLKIQRTQQEDSAVYLCASSASRAPNYGYTFGSGTRLTVV.